This T cell receptor (beta chain) was found in a study of blood T cells in healthy people across ages. CDR1 is SQVTM and CDR2 is ANQGSEA in the germline V gene. This CDR3 has 13 amino acids. A word on this clonotype: The antigen is not known.

Alongside a J-beta primer mix, a sample-barcoded 5' primer served in a second PCR lasting about 7 to 12 cycles. TCRdb reprocessed the 5' RACE reads via MiXCR and lists one record per CDR3 protein. The sample contains 1,100,000 or so distinct CDR3 sequences, more than 35% of which appear only once. Study observations and caveats: Long-lived and aged donors differed, with more naive CD4+ cells and higher diversity in the long-lived. Across the age range, TCR beta diversity per million T cells fell in a roughly linear way. Not knowing donor CMV status may have confounded expanded clonotype changes.

This sequence was found in an older woman in good health. V is TRBV29-1 and J is TRBJ2-1; possibly TRBD1 for D (6 bases). TRBJ2-7 matches the DNA end more closely, so the J call is doubtful. The specimen was blood. CDR3 amino acids: CSVRGSSYNEQYF. CDR3 DNA sequence: TGCAGCGTTAGGGGGAGCTCCTACAATGAGCAGTACTTC.